The TCR beta chain under discussion was sequenced for a study of CD8+ T cells in alopecia areata. Treatment: oral pan-JAK inhibitor, 5-10 mg twice daily. This clone has more than one count but fewer than ten. cDNA prepared by RNA extraction and subsequent reverse transcription served as the template for sequencing. The data were produced by immunoSEQ multiplex PCR, yet TCRdb's version contains in-frame clones alone and is incomplete. The sample holds roughly 180,000 clones, roughly 53% seen once. Trimming cost V 5 bases and J 4 bases, with 14 bases left between them. Germline CDR1 SGHAT, CDR2 FQNNGV. CDR3 size: 15 residues.

This specimen consisted of CD8+ T cells sorted from blood, obtained at week 24, from a patient treated with tofacitinib. This chain connects TRBV11-2 to TRBJ2-2; a weak D match, TRBD1 (6 bases). The sequence came from a human donor with alopecia areata. CDR3 amino acids: CASSTRTGLTGELFF. Here the CDR3 DNA reads TGTGCCAGCAGCACAAGAACAGGGCTCACCGGGGAGCTGTTTTTT.